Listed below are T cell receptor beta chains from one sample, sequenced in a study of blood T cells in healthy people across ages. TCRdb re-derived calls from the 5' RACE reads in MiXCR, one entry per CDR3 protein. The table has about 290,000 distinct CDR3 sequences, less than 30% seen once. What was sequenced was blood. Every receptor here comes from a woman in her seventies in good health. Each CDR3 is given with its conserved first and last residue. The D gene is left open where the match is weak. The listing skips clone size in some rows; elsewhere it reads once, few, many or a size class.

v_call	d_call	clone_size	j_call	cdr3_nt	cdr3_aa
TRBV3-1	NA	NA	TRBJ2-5	TGTGCCCGCAGCCAACAACAGACCCAGTACTTC	CARSQQQTQYF
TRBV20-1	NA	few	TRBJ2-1	TGCAGTGCCGACATAACTAGTCAACAAGCTAACAATGAGCAGTTCTTC	CSADITSQQANNEQFF
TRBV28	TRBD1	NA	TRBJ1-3	TGTGCCAGCAGTGCTTGGACAGGCTCTGGAAACACCATATATTTT	CASSAWTGSGNTIYF
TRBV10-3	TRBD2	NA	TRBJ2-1	TGTGCCATCAGCCCTAGCCCGGGACTAGCGGGAGGGGGGACCTACAATGAGCAGTTCTTC	CAISPSPGLAGGGTYNEQFF
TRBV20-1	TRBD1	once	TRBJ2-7	TGCAGTGCTAGAGTATCGGGACAGGTTAACGGCGAGCAGTACTTC	CSARVSGQVNGEQYF
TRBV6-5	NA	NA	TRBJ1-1	TGTGCCAGCAGTTATGGGGGCCTTGAAGCTTTCTTT	CASSYGGLEAFF
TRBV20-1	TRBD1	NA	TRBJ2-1	TGCAGTATGGCACTACTCGACAGGGGTCCTATCTACAATGAGCAGTTCTTC	CSMALLDRGPIYNEQFF
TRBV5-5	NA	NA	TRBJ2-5	TGTGCCAGCAGTCACGACAACGAAGAGACCCAGTACTTC	CASSHDNEETQYF
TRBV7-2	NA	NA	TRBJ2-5	TGTGCCAGCAGCTTGAACAGGGAAGAGACCCAGTACTTC	CASSLNREETQYF
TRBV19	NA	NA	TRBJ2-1	TGTGCCAGTAGTATAGGGGCCCGCAATGAGCAGTTCTTC	CASSIGARNEQFF
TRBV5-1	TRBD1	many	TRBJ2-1	TGCGCCAGCAGCTCCGGGACAGGGGTACGCAATGAGCAGTTCTTC	CASSSGTGVRNEQFF
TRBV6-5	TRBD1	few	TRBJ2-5	TGTGCCAGCAGTTACGTTCCTACAGGGGTTGGGGAGACCCAGTACTTC	CASSYVPTGVGETQYF
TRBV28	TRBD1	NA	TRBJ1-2	TGTGCCAGCACGGTCTCCGGGACAGGACGTGGCTACACCTTC	CASTVSGTGRGYTF
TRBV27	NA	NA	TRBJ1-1	TGTGCCAGCAGTTTGGGCGCAGGAGTGGGTGAAGCTTTCTTT	CASSLGAGVGEAFF
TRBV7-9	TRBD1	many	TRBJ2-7	TGTGCCAGCAGCCCGACAGGGCGGGAGCAGTACTTC	CASSPTGREQYF
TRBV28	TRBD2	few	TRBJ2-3	TGTGCCAGCAGTTGGTTTGAGGGACTAGCGGGACCTAGCACAGATACGCAGTATTTT	CASSWFEGLAGPSTDTQYF
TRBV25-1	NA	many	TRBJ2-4	TGTGCCTCCCTTGGGGCCAAAAACATTCAGTACTTC	CASLGAKNIQYF
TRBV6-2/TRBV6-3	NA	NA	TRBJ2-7	TGTGCCAGCAGCCAATTCTACGAGCAGTACTTC	CASSQFYEQYF
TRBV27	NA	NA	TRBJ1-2	TGTGCCAGTAGTATAGATCCAGGCTATGGCTACACCTTC	CASSIDPGYGYTF
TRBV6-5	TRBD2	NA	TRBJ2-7	TGTGCCAGCAGTTCCACCGGGCTCGCGGGAGGGTACGAGCAGTACTTC	CASSSTGLAGGYEQYF
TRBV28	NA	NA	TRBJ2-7	TGTGCCAGCAGTCTACTATCCCCTGTCGAGCAGTACTTC	CASSLLSPVEQYF
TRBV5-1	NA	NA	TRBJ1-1	TGCGCCAGCAGCTTGGATACCGACAAGAGAACTGAAGCTTTCTTT	CASSLDTDKRTEAFF
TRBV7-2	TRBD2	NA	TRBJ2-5	TGTGCCAGCAGCTTGGGGCTAGCGGGAGGCAAGTACTTC	CASSLGLAGGKYF
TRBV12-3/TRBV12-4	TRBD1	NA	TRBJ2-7	TGTGCCAGCAGCCCAGAGCAGGGGGCCTACGAGCAGTACTTC	CASSPEQGAYEQYF
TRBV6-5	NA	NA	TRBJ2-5	TGTGCCAGCAGTTATAGTCTAGAAGAGACCCAGTACTTC	CASSYSLEETQYF
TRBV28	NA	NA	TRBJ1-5	TGTGCCAGCACCCTATCTCGGGGCAATCAGCCCCAGCATTTT	CASTLSRGNQPQHF
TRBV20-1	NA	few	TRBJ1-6	TGCAGTGCTAGAGTCGGAAATTCACCCCTCCACTTT	CSARVGNSPLHF
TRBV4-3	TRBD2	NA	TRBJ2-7	TGCGCCAGCAGCCACGGACTAGGAGGCTCCTACGAGCAGTACTTC	CASSHGLGGSYEQYF
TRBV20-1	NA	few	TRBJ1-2	TGCAGTGCTAGTACCCGGGGCCGGGGCTACACCTTC	CSASTRGRGYTF
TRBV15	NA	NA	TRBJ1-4	TGTGCCACCAGCAGAGACCAGGGTCGTAATGAAAAACTGTTTTTT	CATSRDQGRNEKLFF
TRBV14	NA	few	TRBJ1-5	TGTGCCAGCAGCCAAGATCTTTATGGGCCCCAGCATTTT	CASSQDLYGPQHF
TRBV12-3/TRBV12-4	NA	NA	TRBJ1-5	TGTGCCAGCAGCCCGACGGAGGGGCATCAGCCCCAGCATTTT	CASSPTEGHQPQHF
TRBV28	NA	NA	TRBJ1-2	TGTGCCAGCATCTCACCCTACGGGGGAACTAACTATGGCTACACCTTC	CASISPYGGTNYGYTF
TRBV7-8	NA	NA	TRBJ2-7	TGTGCCAGCAGCCCCCAAAGGGGGGATGGCGAGCAGTACTTC	CASSPQRGDGEQYF
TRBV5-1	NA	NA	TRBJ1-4	TGCGCCAGCAGCCGCGAGGGGCAAACTAATGAAAAACTGTTTTTT	CASSREGQTNEKLFF
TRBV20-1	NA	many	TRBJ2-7	TGCAGTGCCGAGGAGCAGGGATATGCCCCCGGCTACGAGCAGTACTTC	CSAEEQGYAPGYEQYF
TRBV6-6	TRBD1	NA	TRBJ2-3	TGTGCCAGCAGATCTCAGGGGGCTTCTGGGAATACGCAGTATTTT	CASRSQGASGNTQYF
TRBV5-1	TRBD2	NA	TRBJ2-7	TGCGCCAGCAGCTTATCCGGGACTAGCTTGGGCGAGCAGTACTTC	CASSLSGTSLGEQYF
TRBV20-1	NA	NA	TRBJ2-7	TGCAGTGCAGGGGGGGGGACAGCCTCCTACGAGCAGTACTTC	CSAGGGTASYEQYF
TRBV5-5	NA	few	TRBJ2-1	TGTGCCAGCAGCTTGATTCGTACTTTGTACAATGAGCAGTTCTTC	CASSLIRTLYNEQFF
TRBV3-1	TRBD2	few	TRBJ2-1	TGTGCCAGCAGCTCCCAACCCTCTAGCGGGCCGAATGAGCAGTTCTTC	CASSSQPSSGPNEQFF
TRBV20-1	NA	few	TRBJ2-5	TGCAGTGCTAGTACTCAGGGAGAGACCCAGTACTTC	CSASTQGETQYF
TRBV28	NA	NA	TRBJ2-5	TGTGCCAGCAGTCCCCTGGGAGAAGGGGTTCACCAAGAGACCCAGTACTTC	CASSPLGEGVHQETQYF
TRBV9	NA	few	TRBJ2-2	TGTGCCAGCAGCGTAGTGGGTAGCGGTATCGGGGAGCTGTTTTTT	CASSVVGSGIGELFF
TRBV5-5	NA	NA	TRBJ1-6	TGTGCCAGCCAGGGAGGTGGTTCACCCCTCCACTTT	CASQGGGSPLHF
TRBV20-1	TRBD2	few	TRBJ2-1	TGCAGTGCTAGAGACGGGGGGAAGAGTAATGAGCAGTTCTTC	CSARDGGKSNEQFF
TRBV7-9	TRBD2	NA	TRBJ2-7	TGTGCCAGCAGCTCATTAGCGGGAGAGGGCTACGAGCAGTACTTC	CASSSLAGEGYEQYF
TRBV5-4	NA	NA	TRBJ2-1	TGTGCCAGCACCCTGAAGGGAGGACACAATGAGCAGTTCTTC	CASTLKGGHNEQFF
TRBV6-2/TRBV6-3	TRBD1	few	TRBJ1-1	TGTGCCAGCAGTCCCTTTGGGACAGGGAAGAACACTGAAGCTTTCTTT	CASSPFGTGKNTEAFF
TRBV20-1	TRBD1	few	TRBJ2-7	TGCAGTTCAACGAAAACAGGGGGCTACGAGCAGTACTTC	CSSTKTGGYEQYF
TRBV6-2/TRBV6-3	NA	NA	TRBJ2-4	TGTGCCAGCAAGTCGGTCGGCGGTCCCAATTCCAAAAACATTCAGTACTTC	CASKSVGGPNSKNIQYF
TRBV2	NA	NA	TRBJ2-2	TGTGCCAGCAGTCCGGGGGCGCGAGCCGGGGAGCTGTTTTTT	CASSPGARAGELFF
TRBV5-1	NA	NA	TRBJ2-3	TGCGCCAGCAGCCGAACGAGAGGGGCAGATACGCAGTATTTT	CASSRTRGADTQYF